A single count supports the clone carrying this T cell receptor (beta chain). Measured with immunoSEQ multiplex PCR; TCRdb has only the in-frame clones, and not every one. Among about 150,000 clones listed, about 90% were seen once. The CDR3 contains 14 residues. Per germline, CDR1 MNHEY and CDR2 SVGAGI. Trimming took off 0 bases at V and 0 bases at J, with 5 bases between the two ends. These data originate in a study of control samples from healthy donors and cancer patients. The genes are TRBV6-5 and TRBJ1-1; D gene unclear. The receptor comes from a young woman in good health. The source material was blood. CDR3 nucleotides: TGTGCCAGCAGTTACTCTTCGATGAACACTGAAGCTTTCTTT. This translates into CASSYSSMNTEAFF.